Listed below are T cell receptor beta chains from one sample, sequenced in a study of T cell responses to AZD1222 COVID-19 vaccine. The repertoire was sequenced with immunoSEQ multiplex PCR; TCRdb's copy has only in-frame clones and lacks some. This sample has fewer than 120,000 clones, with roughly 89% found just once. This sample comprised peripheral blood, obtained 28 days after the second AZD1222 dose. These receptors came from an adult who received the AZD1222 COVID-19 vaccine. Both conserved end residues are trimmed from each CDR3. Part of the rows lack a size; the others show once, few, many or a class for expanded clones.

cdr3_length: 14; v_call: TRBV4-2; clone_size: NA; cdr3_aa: ASSQGVAGGPETQY
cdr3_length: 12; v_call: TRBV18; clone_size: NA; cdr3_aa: ASSPNRDSYGYT
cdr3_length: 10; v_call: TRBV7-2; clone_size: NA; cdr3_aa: ASSLGEGGQY
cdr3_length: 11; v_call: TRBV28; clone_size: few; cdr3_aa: ASAGDGEETQY
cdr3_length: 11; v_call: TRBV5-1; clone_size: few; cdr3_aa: ASSGQDGDEQY
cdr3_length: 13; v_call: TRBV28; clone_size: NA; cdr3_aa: ASSPAGQFTGELF
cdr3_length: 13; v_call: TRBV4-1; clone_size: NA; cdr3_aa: ASSQGQGGSQPQH
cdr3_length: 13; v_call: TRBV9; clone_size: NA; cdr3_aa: ASSVVLTRGNTIY
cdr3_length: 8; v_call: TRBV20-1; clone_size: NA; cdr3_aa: SAEMGIQY
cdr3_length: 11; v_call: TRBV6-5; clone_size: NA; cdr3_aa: ASRPRGPYEQY
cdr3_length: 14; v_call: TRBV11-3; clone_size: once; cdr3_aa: ASSLRTGGSTDTQY
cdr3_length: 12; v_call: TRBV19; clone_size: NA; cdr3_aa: ASNLATNRGEQF
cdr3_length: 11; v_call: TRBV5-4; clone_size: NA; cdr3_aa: ASSFSGTDTQY
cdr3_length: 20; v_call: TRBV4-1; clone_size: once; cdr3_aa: ASSLSNRGRLAGEDFTGELF
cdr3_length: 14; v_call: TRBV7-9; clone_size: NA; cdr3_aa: ASSFSGQESNYGYT
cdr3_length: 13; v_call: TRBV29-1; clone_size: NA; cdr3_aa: SVFWGTGDGLGYT
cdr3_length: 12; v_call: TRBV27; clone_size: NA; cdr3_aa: ASSSGILNTEAF
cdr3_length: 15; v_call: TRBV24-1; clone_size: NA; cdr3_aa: ATSDPYSRGAVYEQY